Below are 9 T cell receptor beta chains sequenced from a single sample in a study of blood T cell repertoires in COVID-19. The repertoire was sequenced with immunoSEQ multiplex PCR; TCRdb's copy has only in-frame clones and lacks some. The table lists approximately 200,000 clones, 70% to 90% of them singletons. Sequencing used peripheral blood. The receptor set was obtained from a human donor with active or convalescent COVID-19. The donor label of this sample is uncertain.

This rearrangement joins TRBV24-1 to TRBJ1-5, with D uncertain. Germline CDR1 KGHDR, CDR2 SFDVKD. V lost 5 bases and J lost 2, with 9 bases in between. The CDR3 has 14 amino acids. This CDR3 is CATSGSGGNQPQHF. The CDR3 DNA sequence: TGTGCCACCAGTGGGTCAGGTGGCAATCAGCCCCAGCATTTT.

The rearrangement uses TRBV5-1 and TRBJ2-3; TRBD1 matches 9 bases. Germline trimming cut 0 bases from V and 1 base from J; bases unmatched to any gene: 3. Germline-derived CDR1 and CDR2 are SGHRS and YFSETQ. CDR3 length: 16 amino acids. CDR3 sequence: CASSLDNRGRTDTQYF. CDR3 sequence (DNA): TGCGCCAGCAGCTTGGACAACAGGGGGCGCACAGATACGCAGTATTTT.

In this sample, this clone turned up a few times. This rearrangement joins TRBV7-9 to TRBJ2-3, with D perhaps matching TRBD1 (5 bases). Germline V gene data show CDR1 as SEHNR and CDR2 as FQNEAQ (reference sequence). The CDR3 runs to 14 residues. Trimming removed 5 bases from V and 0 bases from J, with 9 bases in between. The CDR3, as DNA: TGTGCCAGCAGCGACCGACAGAGCACAGATACGCAGTATTTT. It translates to CASSDRQSTDTQYF.

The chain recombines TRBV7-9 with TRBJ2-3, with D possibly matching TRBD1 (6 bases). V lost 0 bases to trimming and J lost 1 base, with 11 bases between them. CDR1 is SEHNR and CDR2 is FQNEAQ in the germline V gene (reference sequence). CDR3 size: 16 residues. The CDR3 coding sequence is TGTGCCAGCAGCTTAGCGCCAGGGGAAGGCACAGATACGCAGTATTTT. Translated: CASSLAPGEGTDTQYF.

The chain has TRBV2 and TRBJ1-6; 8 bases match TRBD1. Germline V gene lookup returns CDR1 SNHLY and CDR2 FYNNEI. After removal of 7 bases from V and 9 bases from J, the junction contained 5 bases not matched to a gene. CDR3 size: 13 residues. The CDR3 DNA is TGTGCCAGCAATGACAGGGGAAGTTCACCCCTCCACTTT. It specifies CASNDRGSSPLHF.

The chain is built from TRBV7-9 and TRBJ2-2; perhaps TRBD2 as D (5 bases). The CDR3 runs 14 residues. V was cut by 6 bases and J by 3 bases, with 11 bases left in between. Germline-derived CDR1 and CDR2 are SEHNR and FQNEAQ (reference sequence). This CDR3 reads CASSVREYTGELFF. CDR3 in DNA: TGTGCCAGCAGTGTTAGGGAGTACACCGGGGAGCTGTTTTTT.

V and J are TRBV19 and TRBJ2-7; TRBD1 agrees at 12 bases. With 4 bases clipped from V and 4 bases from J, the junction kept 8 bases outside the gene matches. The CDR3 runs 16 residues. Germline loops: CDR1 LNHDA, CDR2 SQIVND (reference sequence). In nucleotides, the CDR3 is TGTGCCAGTAGTAAAACCGGGACAGGGGGCCGTTACGAGCAGTACTTC. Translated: CASSKTGTGGRYEQYF.

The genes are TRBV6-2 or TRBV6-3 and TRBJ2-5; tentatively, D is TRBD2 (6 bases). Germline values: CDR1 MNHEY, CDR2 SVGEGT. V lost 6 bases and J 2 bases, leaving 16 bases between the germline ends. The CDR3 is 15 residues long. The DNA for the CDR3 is TGTGCCAGCAGCCCCGGACTACCCCCACAAGAGACCCAGTACTTC. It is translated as CASSPGLPPQETQYF.

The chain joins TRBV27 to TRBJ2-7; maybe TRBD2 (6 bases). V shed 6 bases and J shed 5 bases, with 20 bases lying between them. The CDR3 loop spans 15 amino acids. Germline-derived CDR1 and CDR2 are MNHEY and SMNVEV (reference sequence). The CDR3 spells CASRNPWGTQNEQYF. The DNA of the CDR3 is TGTGCCAGCAGGAATCCTTGGGGGACTCAAAACGAGCAGTACTTC.